This T cell receptor (beta chain) was found in a study of blood T cell repertoires in COVID-19. Study-level information: Acute-phase and convalescent COVID-19 samples originated in the United States, Italy and Spain.

CDR1 is KGHDR and CDR2 is SFDVKD in the germline V gene. V was clipped by 3 bases and J by 8 bases; unmatched bases: 7. The CDR3 loop spans 17 amino acids. In the authors' methods: Estimates of nucleated cell counts were drawn from the amplification of reference gene primers. The data were produced by immunoSEQ multiplex PCR, yet TCRdb's version contains in-frame clones alone and is incomplete. The DNA gave D and trimming, while V, J and clone size come from that table. The sample holds about 280,000 clones; around 89% are singletons and the top ten take approximately 4%. All enrollees were roughly 18 to 89 years old and from roughly 26 US areas. Membership in each cohort depended on participant-reported clinical history.

The chain recombines TRBV24-1 with TRBJ2-1; 15 positions agree with TRBD2. The clonotype comes from a woman in her 30s with acute COVID-19. The sample taken for sequencing was PBMCs or T cells enriched from blood (not recorded which). The CDR3 DNA reads TGTGCCACCAGTGATCGGACTAGCGGGAGGGCCCGGGATGAGCAGTTCTTC. This codes for CATSDRTSGRARDEQFF.